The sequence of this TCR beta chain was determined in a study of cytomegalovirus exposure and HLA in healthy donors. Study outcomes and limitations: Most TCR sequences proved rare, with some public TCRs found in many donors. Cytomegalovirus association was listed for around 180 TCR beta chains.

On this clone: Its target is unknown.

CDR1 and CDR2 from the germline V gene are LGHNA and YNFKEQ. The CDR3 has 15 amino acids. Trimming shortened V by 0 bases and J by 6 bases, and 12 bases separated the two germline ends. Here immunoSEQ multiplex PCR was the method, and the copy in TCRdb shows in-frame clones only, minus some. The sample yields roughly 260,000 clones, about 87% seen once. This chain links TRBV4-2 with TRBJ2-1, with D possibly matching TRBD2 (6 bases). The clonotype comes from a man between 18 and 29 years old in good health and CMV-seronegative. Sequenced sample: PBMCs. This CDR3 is CASSQEMGGGNEQFF. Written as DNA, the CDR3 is TGTGCCAGCAGCCAAGAAATGGGGGGAGGCAATGAGCAGTTCTTC.